This TCR beta chain was identified in a study of blood T cell repertoires in COVID-19. Study-wide context: COVID-19 samples collected from the United States, Italy and Spain covered acute and convalescent phases. T cells, B-cell-depleted T cells, or PBMCs supplied cDNA or gDNA.

In the authors' workflow: Reference gene primer amplification in the assay estimated nucleated cell counts. Clones were sequenced by immunoSEQ multiplex PCR, and TCRdb holds only the in-frame ones, with some missing. V and J calls and clone size are given by that table; D and trimming were obtained from the DNA. The sample has a few hundred thousand clones; about four fifths are singletons. Per germline, CDR1 SGDLS and CDR2 YYNGEE. The trim removed 3 bases at V and 2 bases at J, leaving 8 bases unmatched. CDR3 length equals 16 residues. This rearrangement joins TRBV9 to TRBJ1-3; 7 nucleotides match TRBD1. The receptor comes from a woman in her 50s with acute or convalescent COVID-19. The sample was peripheral blood. CDR3 region: CASSADRPRTGNTIYF. The CDR3 DNA follows: TGTGCCAGCAGCGCGGACAGGCCCCGTACTGGAAACACCATATATTTT.